A selection of T cell receptor beta chains follows, all from one sample in a study of blood T cell repertoires in COVID-19. Sequenced by immunoSEQ multiplex PCR; TCRdb stores in-frame clones only, minus some. The profile shows some 93,000 clones, approximately 83% of them singletons. The sample consisted of peripheral blood. These receptor sequences come from a man aged 55 to 70 with acute or convalescent COVID-19. The CDR3 runs from the conserved cysteine through the conserved F or W. The D gene is left open where the match is weak. Some rows have no size entry. The others give once, few or many, or a class for an expanded clone.

d_call: -; j_call: TRBJ2-5; v_call: TRBV9; clone_size: -; cdr3_aa: CASSVGSPPRETQYF; cdr3_nt: TGTGCCAGCAGCGTTGGCTCCCCTCCCAGAGAGACCCAGTACTTC
d_call: -; j_call: TRBJ2-5; v_call: TRBV5-5; clone_size: -; cdr3_aa: CASSLGGRETQYF; cdr3_nt: TGTGCCAGCAGCTTGGGAGGGCGGGAGACCCAGTACTTC
d_call: -; j_call: TRBJ1-3; v_call: TRBV6-5; clone_size: few; cdr3_aa: CASNTRNTIYF; cdr3_nt: TGTGCCAGCAACACCCGAAACACCATATATTTT
d_call: -; j_call: TRBJ1-2; v_call: TRBV3-1/TRBV3-2; clone_size: few; cdr3_aa: CASSPIRGYGYTF; cdr3_nt: TGTGCCAGCAGCCCCATCAGGGGATACGGCTACACCTTC
d_call: TRBD1; j_call: TRBJ1-2; v_call: TRBV25-1; clone_size: few; cdr3_aa: CASSGTGGWGVGGYTF; cdr3_nt: TGTGCCAGCAGTGGGACAGGGGGCTGGGGGGTAGGTGGCTACACCTTC
d_call: -; j_call: TRBJ1-2; v_call: TRBV30; clone_size: -; cdr3_aa: CAWSDGGRRGYTF; cdr3_nt: TGTGCCTGGAGTGACGGGGGTAGGCGAGGCTACACCTTC
d_call: -; j_call: TRBJ2-2; v_call: TRBV29-1; clone_size: -; cdr3_aa: CSVGSNTGELFF; cdr3_nt: TGCAGCGTTGGTAGTAACACCGGGGAGCTGTTTTTT
d_call: TRBD2; j_call: TRBJ2-2; v_call: TRBV9; clone_size: -; cdr3_aa: CASSFSGGAGELFF; cdr3_nt: TGTGCCAGCAGCTTTAGCGGGGGGGCCGGGGAGCTGTTTTTT
d_call: -; j_call: TRBJ1-1; v_call: TRBV18; clone_size: -; cdr3_aa: CASSPPGAEAFF; cdr3_nt: TGTGCCAGCTCCCCACCCGGGGCTGAAGCTTTCTTT
d_call: -; j_call: TRBJ2-7; v_call: TRBV7-9; clone_size: once; cdr3_aa: CASSLAHYEQYF; cdr3_nt: TGTGCCAGCAGCTTAGCTCATTACGAGCAGTACTTC
d_call: TRBD1; j_call: TRBJ1-1; v_call: TRBV7-3; clone_size: few; cdr3_aa: CASSHPGQGISEAFF; cdr3_nt: TGTGCCAGCAGTCATCCGGGACAGGGGATTTCTGAAGCTTTCTTT
d_call: TRBD1; j_call: TRBJ1-2; v_call: TRBV4-1; clone_size: -; cdr3_aa: CASSQDRPGGSYGYTF; cdr3_nt: TGCGCCAGCAGCCAAGATCGGCCAGGGGGGAGCTATGGCTACACCTTC
d_call: -; j_call: TRBJ2-2; v_call: TRBV13; clone_size: -; cdr3_aa: CASRLGNTGELFF; cdr3_nt: TGTGCCAGCAGACTTGGGAACACCGGGGAGCTGTTTTTT
d_call: TRBD2; j_call: TRBJ2-3; v_call: TRBV7-9; clone_size: -; cdr3_aa: CASSLLAGGTDTQYF; cdr3_nt: TGTGCCAGCAGCTTGCTAGCGGGGGGGACAGATACGCAGTATTTT
d_call: TRBD1; j_call: TRBJ2-7; v_call: TRBV6-1; clone_size: -; cdr3_aa: CASSEIDRVGEQYF; cdr3_nt: TGTGCCAGCAGTGAAATCGACAGGGTTGGCGAGCAGTACTTC
d_call: -; j_call: TRBJ1-4; v_call: TRBV7-3; clone_size: -; cdr3_aa: CASSLSHGEKLFF; cdr3_nt: TGTGCCAGCAGCTTAAGTCACGGTGAAAAACTGTTTTTT
d_call: -; j_call: TRBJ1-1; v_call: TRBV9; clone_size: -; cdr3_aa: CASSVQGPGDEAFF; cdr3_nt: TGTGCCAGCAGCGTCCAGGGCCCGGGGGATGAAGCTTTCTTT
d_call: TRBD1; j_call: TRBJ1-2; v_call: TRBV5-1; clone_size: -; cdr3_aa: CASSSTGGNYGYTF; cdr3_nt: TGCGCCAGCAGCTCGACAGGGGGCAACTATGGCTACACCTTC
d_call: TRBD1; j_call: TRBJ2-2; v_call: TRBV4-3; clone_size: -; cdr3_aa: CASSQTGRDRGFPGELFF; cdr3_nt: TGCGCCAGCAGCCAAACCGGCAGGGACAGGGGGTTCCCCGGGGAGCTGTTTTTT
d_call: TRBD1; j_call: TRBJ1-6; v_call: TRBV27; clone_size: -; cdr3_aa: CASSTRGTGVLLTSPLHF; cdr3_nt: TGTGCCAGCAGTACCCGTGGGACAGGGGTACTTCTTACCTCACCCCTCCACTTT
d_call: -; j_call: TRBJ1-6; v_call: TRBV15; clone_size: once; cdr3_aa: CATSRDPVGLNYNSPLHF; cdr3_nt: TGTGCCACCAGCAGAGACCCCGTGGGGCTCAACTATAATTCACCCCTCCACTTT
d_call: -; j_call: TRBJ1-3; v_call: TRBV2; clone_size: -; cdr3_aa: CASSERQGGNTIYF; cdr3_nt: TGTGCCAGCAGTGAACGGCAGGGAGGAAACACCATATATTTT
d_call: -; j_call: TRBJ1-4; v_call: TRBV7-4; clone_size: -; cdr3_aa: CASSLQDSTNEKLFF; cdr3_nt: TGTGCCAGCAGCTTACAGGATTCAACTAATGAAAAACTGTTTTTT
d_call: -; j_call: TRBJ2-7; v_call: TRBV12-3/TRBV12-4; clone_size: -; cdr3_aa: CASSLRYHEQYF; cdr3_nt: TGTGCCAGCAGTTTACGCTACCACGAGCAGTACTTC
d_call: -; j_call: TRBJ2-7; v_call: TRBV5-1; clone_size: few; cdr3_aa: CASSLDLDRDEQYF; cdr3_nt: TGCGCCAGCAGCTTGGATCTGGATCGGGACGAGCAGTACTTC
d_call: -; j_call: TRBJ2-1; v_call: TRBV2; clone_size: -; cdr3_aa: CASTLLAGSYNEQFF; cdr3_nt: TGTGCCAGCACCTTACTAGCTGGCTCCTACAATGAGCAGTTCTTC